This T cell receptor beta chain was observed in a study of Tregs in tolerant kidney transplant recipients. Study-level points and caveats: Tregs expanded with activated donor B cells seemed most donor-specific. Biological reproducibility was not directly addressed in this study. Validation in larger populations is needed because few patients were studied.

On this clone itself: Its antigen is still unknown.

CD4+CD25+CD127- Tregs, CD4+CD25- non-Tregs, CD4 and CD8 cells were sorted. Only in-frame clones appear in the TCRdb table, and some are missing; sequencing was by immunoSEQ multiplex PCR. This sample carries some 90,000 clones, more than 90% of them seen once, and the ten largest clones take 4.5% to 5%. Germline V gene sequence: CDR1 MNHEY, CDR2 SMNVEV (reference sequence). Trimming shortened V by 0 bases and J by 2 bases, and 6 bases separated the two germline ends. The CDR3 sequence is 14 residues long. This receptor was identified in a human donor in good health. The sample comprised CD8+ T cells from blood. V usage is TRBV27 and J usage is TRBJ2-3; D uncertain. CDR3 region: CASSLSDDTDTQYF. DNA for the CDR3: TGTGCCAGCAGTTTATCGGACGACACAGATACGCAGTATTTT.